This T cell receptor (beta chain) was recorded in a study of identical twins. CDR1 and CDR2 from the germline V gene are MRHNA and SNTAGT. The CDR3 contains 15 residues. The ends were cut back, 4 bases at V and 10 bases at J, with 17 bases in the middle. To note about this clonotype: Its specificity is unknown.

A template switching step contributed a universal primer site, while unique molecular identifiers were present in the cDNA. TCRdb re-analysed the 5' RACE reads in MiXCR, keeping a single row per CDR3 protein. The table includes more than 250,000 distinct CDR3 sequences, under 9.5% detected once. Whole-study results and caveats: Beta out-of-frame sequences showed weaker excess twin sharing.

The same data also contributed to another study, on yellow fever vaccine responses in identical twins.

The sample taken for sequencing was memory (CD45RO+) T cells sorted from blood. The rearrangement links TRBV6-4 to TRBJ1-6; D ambiguous. The TCR was taken from a woman between 18 and 29 years old in good health. This chain's CDR3 is CASSVTDGDHSPLHF. CDR3 coding DNA: TGTGCCAGCAGTGTAACTGACGGGGATCACTCACCCCTCCACTTT.